What follows describes a single T cell receptor (beta chain). The CDR3 has 16 residues. The J segment lost 3 bases and the V segment lost 2 bases, leaving 9 bases of the junction unmatched. Germline CDR1 and CDR2: ENHRY and SYGVKD. This sample stems from a study of blood T cell repertoires in COVID-19. Study details: Sources were T cells, B-cell-depleted T cells, or PBMCs; the material itself was cDNA or gDNA.

The assay was immunoSEQ multiplex PCR, and TCRdb's table has in-frame clones only and misses some. The sample has roughly 190,000 clones, 84% seen once. Individuals drawn from around 24 US areas were roughly 18 to 95 years old. The sequenced material came from PBMCs or T cells enriched from blood (not recorded which). The sequence came from a young woman who had recovered from COVID-19. The chain links TRBV10-3 to TRBJ1-2; 7 bases agree with TRBD1. CDR3: CAISERGQGEDYGYTF. CDR3 DNA sequence: TGTGCCATCAGTGAGAGAGGGCAGGGGGAGGACTATGGCTACACCTTC.